The TCR beta chain under discussion was sequenced for a study of T cell clonality in common variable immunodeficiency. CVID and control samples used equivalent genomic DNA input. The protocol was immunoSEQ multiplex PCR, while the TCRdb copy is restricted to in-frame clones and leaves out a portion. Sampling found 52,000 or so clones, none seen once. Germline V gives CDR1 LGHNT, CDR2 FRNRAP. This CDR3 contains 15 residues. After removal of 1 base from V and 4 bases from J, the junction contained 4 bases not matched to a gene. Study results and limitations: Compared with healthy controls, CVID subjects showed increased TCRbeta clonality, mostly in about a third.

This clone was counted many times. As yet, its antigen is unknown. The read halts 3 residues ahead of the CDR3 end, with the missing end drawn from the germline J gene. This rearrangement joins TRBV12-5 to TRBJ1-2; 9 bases agree with TRBD1. Sample: peripheral blood mononuclear cells. The sequence derives from a person aged 18 to 75 in good health. CDR3 sequence: CASGLGGQGTYGYTF. The sequenced part of the CDR3 DNA is TGTGCTAGTGGTTTGGGCGGACAGGGGACCTATGGC.